This T cell receptor beta chain was documented in a study of T cell repertoires in cytomegalovirus infection. The CDR3 loop spans 13 amino acids. CDR1 is SGHVS, CDR2 FQNEAQ, per germline. The V end lost 4 bases, the J end lost 2 bases, and 9 bases lay between the germline ends. In regard to this clonotype: Given a much more abundant clone one base away, this may be a read error. Without the conserved terminal phenylalanine or tryptophan, this CDR3 likely stems from a read error.

TCRdb ran MiXCR on the reads and lists one entry per CDR3 protein. The repertoire holds approximately 700,000 distinct CDR3 sequences, under 40% seen once, with 2.8% in the top ten. The genes are TRBV7-8 and TRBJ2-7, with D perhaps TRBD1 (5 bases). The source material was PBMCs. The sequence came from a human donor in good health (CMV status not recorded). Some clones in this sample may be carry-over from other donors' samples. The CDR3 loop reads CASSSGAPYEQYL. The CDR3 DNA is TGTGCCAGCAGCTCTGGGGCTCCCTACGAGCAGTACTTA.